Below, 29 T cell receptor beta chains from the same sample are listed, as sequenced in a study of blood T cell repertoires in COVID-19. Data came from immunoSEQ multiplex PCR; TCRdb stores just in-frame clones and leaves some out. The profile covers about 45,000 clones, with 92% appearing a single time and more than 10% taken by the ten largest. The sequenced material came from peripheral blood. These TCRs come from a human donor in a cohort sampled during active COVID-19.

This clone was counted a few times. The CDR3 spells CASSRGLAYEQYF. Written as DNA, the CDR3 is TGTGCCAGCAGCCGGGGACTTGCCTACGAGCAGTACTTC. This chain uses TRBV6-2 or TRBV6-3 with TRBJ2-7; D possibly corresponds to TRBD2 (6 bases). V was cut by 6 bases and J by 2 bases, with 11 bases left in between. In germline, CDR1 is MNHEY, CDR2 SVGEGT. The CDR3 spans 13 residues.

The chain couples TRBV25-1 to TRBJ2-1; D gene unclear. CDR1 is MGHDK, CDR2 SYGVNS, per germline. Trimming left V 3 bases short and J 9 bases short, with 6 bases between. CDR3 length: 11 amino acids. CDR3 loop: CASSETGEQFF. CDR3 sequence (DNA): TGTGCCAGCAGTGAGACGGGTGAGCAGTTCTTC.

The CDR3 sequence: CSASGLGEQYF. The DNA for the CDR3 is TGCAGTGCTTCGGGACTTGGCGAGCAGTACTTC. The rearrangement joins TRBV20-1 to TRBJ2-7; D is possibly TRBD2 (6 bases). Trimming left V 5 bases short and J 6 bases short, with 11 bases between. CDR3 length equals 11 residues. Germline V gives CDR1 DFQATT, CDR2 SNEGSKA (reference sequence).

The chain carries TRBV3-1 (or the pseudogene TRBV3-2) and TRBJ2-7; D perhaps matches TRBD1 (6 bases). Germline CDR1 LGHDT, CDR2 YNNKEL (reference sequence). This CDR3 is 15 amino acids long. Trimming left V 4 bases short and J 0 bases short, with 13 bases between. The CDR3 loop reads CASSLHRQASYEQYF. The CDR3 DNA sequence: TGTGCCAGCAGCCTTCATAGACAGGCCTCCTACGAGCAGTACTTC.

J is TRBJ2-5 and V is TRBV10-3, with a tentative D call TRBD2 (6 bases). The germline CDR1 and CDR2 sequences are ENHRY and SYGVKD. The CDR3 extends over 12 amino acids. The V end was cut by 2 bases, the J end by 5 bases, with 6 bases between. CDR3 sequence: CAISEGGETQYF. DNA of the CDR3: TGTGCCATCAGTGAGGGGGGGGAGACCCAGTACTTC.

The rearrangement uses TRBV5-5 and TRBJ1-5; D gene ambiguous. This CDR3 is 14 amino acids long. V lost 0 bases to trimming and J lost 5 bases, with 9 bases between them. Germline assignment: CDR1 SGHKS and CDR2 YYEKEE (reference sequence). This chain's CDR3 is CASSLAGRDQPQHF. The CDR3 DNA is TGTGCCAGCAGCTTGGCCGGTAGAGATCAGCCCCAGCATTTT. Full variable domain (remainder filled in from reference TRBV5-5 and TRBJ1-5): DAGVTQSPTHLIKTRGQQVTLRCSPISGHKSVSWYQQVLGQGPQFIFQYYEKEERGRGNFPDRFSARQFPNYSSELNVNALLLGDSALYLCASSLAGRDQPQHFGDGTRLSIL.

V is TRBV2 and J is TRBJ1-5; D is unclear. CDR1 is SNHLY, CDR2 FYNNEI, per germline. The CDR3 is made up of 13 amino acids. Trimming shortened V by 7 bases and J by 5 bases, and 12 bases separated the two germline ends. The CDR3 DNA follows: TGTGCCAGCAACACCCTCATTCATCAGCCCCAGCATTTT. Translation: CASNTLIHQPQHF.

The chain employs TRBV7-2 and TRBJ2-7, with 10 nucleotides matching TRBD2. This CDR3 is 14 amino acids long. J lost 3 bases, V lost 10 bases, and 9 bases had no gene match. The germline gives CDR1 SGHTA, CDR2 FQGNSA. The CDR3 nucleotides read TGTGCCACCAATAGCGGGGGGACGCGCTACGAGCAGTACTTC. This gives the protein CATNSGGTRYEQYF. Full variable domain (missing parts from reference TRBV7-2 and TRBJ2-7): GAGVSQSPSNKVTEKGKDVELRCDPISGHTALYWYRQSLGQGLEFLIYFQGNSAPDKSGLPSDRFSAERTGGSVSTLTIQRTQQEDSAVYLCATNSGGTRYEQYFGPGTRLTVT.

The chain joins TRBV27 to TRBJ2-1; 10 bases align to TRBD2. In germline, CDR1 is MNHEY, CDR2 SMNVEV (reference sequence). V was clipped by 2 bases and J by 3 bases; unmatched bases: 1. The CDR3 extends over 15 amino acids. CDR3 DNA sequence: TGTGCCAGCAGTTTACGACTAGCGGGCTACAATGAGCAGTTCTTC. Translated, it gives CASSLRLAGYNEQFF.

The V gene is TRBV21-1, the J gene TRBJ2-1; the tabulated D call, TRBD1, remains unverified against the DNA. TRBV21-1 is flagged as a pseudogene. This CDR3 contains 16 residues. CDR3 protein: CASSKWLGVPYNEQFF. Here the CDR3 DNA reads TGTGCCAGCAGCAAATGGCTAGGGGTCCCCTACAATGAGCAGTTCTTC.

The J gene is TRBJ2-2, the V gene TRBV2; D remains ambiguous. V was trimmed by 7 bases and J by 1 base, leaving 10 bases between them. Germline V CDR1 and CDR2: SNHLY, FYNNEI. The CDR3 contains 14 residues. The DNA for the CDR3 is TGTGCCAGCAATCGGGTCGAGAACACCGGGGAGCTGTTTTTT. It codes for CASNRVENTGELFF.

The chain combines TRBV5-1 with TRBJ2-7; TRBD2 aligns across 9 bases. CDR1 and CDR2 (germline): SGHRS, YFSETQ. Losses at the gene ends were 0 bases for V and 2 bases for J; bases not matched to a gene: 3. CDR3 length: 15 amino acids. In nucleotides, the CDR3 is TGCGCCAGCAGCTTGGGCCCTAGCGGGACCTACGAGCAGTACTTC. It specifies CASSLGPSGTYEQYF.

The chain has TRBV11-3 and TRBJ2-7; TRBD2 is a possible D gene (6 bases). V shed 1 base and J shed 2 bases, with 12 bases lying between them. Germline CDR1 reads SGHNT; CDR2 reads YENEEA. This CDR3 is built from 15 residues. This chain's CDR3 is CASSLGGTQTYEQYF. The CDR3 DNA sequence: TGTGCCAGCAGCTTAGGCGGGACGCAAACCTACGAGCAGTACTTC.

The J gene is TRBJ1-6, the V gene TRBV3-1 (or the pseudogene TRBV3-2); D is perhaps TRBD1 (5 bases). V shed 1 base and J shed 7 bases, with 8 bases lying between them. The CDR3 runs 14 residues. Germline loops: CDR1 LGHDT, CDR2 YNNKEL (reference sequence). The CDR3 sequence is CASSQVRVNSPLHF. The CDR3, as DNA: TGTGCCAGCAGCCAAGTCAGGGTCAATTCACCCCTCCACTTT.

The table lists this clone with a few counts. The chain links TRBV4-1 to TRBJ2-2; no reliable D call. The CDR3 contains 13 residues. Trimming took off 0 bases at V and 7 bases at J, with 6 bases between the two ends. Looked up from germline, CDR1 is MGHRA and CDR2 is YSYEKL. The CDR3 nucleotides read TGCGCCAGCAGCCAAGATGAGGACGGGGAGCTGTTTTTT. Amino acid sequence: CASSQDEDGELFF.

The chain carries TRBV6-2 or TRBV6-3 and TRBJ2-3; TRBD1 aligns across 7 bases. The CDR3 contains 15 residues. From germline, CDR1 is MNHEY and CDR2 SVGEGT. V gave up 2 bases and J gave up 2 bases; unmatched junction bases: 4. Written as DNA, the CDR3 is TGTGCCAGCAGTTACCGGGACAGACACACAGATACGCAGTATTTT. Translating gives CASSYRDRHTDTQYF.

V and J are TRBV29-1 and TRBJ2-5, with 12 bases matching TRBD2. Germline V gene data show CDR1 as SQVTM and CDR2 as ANQGSEA. The CDR3 spans 13 residues. The V gene end was trimmed by 7 bases and the J gene end by 3 bases; junction bases not matched to a gene: 3. Written as DNA, the CDR3 is TGCAGCGCTCGGACTAGCGGGGAAGAGACCCAGTACTTC. Translated, it gives CSARTSGEETQYF.

J is TRBJ2-5 and V is TRBV4-3; 7 nucleotides line up with TRBD2. CDR3 length: 15 amino acids. With 0 bases clipped from V and 5 bases from J, the junction kept 6 bases outside the gene matches. Per the germline V gene, CDR1 is LGHNA and CDR2 is YSLEER. The CDR3 nucleotides read TGCGCCAGCAGCCAAGAAGGCCGGGGAGGGGAGACCCAGTACTTC. Translating it yields CASSQEGRGGETQYF.

This sequence joins TRBV27 and TRBJ1-2; 11 bases align to TRBD1. The CDR3 is 16 amino acids. The ends lost 5 bases at V and 7 bases at J; junction bases unmatched: 12. Per the germline V gene, CDR1 is MNHEY and CDR2 is SMNVEV (reference sequence). CDR3 DNA: TGTGCCAGCAGTATCCGGACAGGGGGCACGGTTCGTGGCTACACCTTC. It translates to CASSIRTGGTVRGYTF.

The rearrangement joins TRBV9 to TRBJ2-3; possibly TRBD2 for D (6 bases). The germline CDR1 and CDR2 sequences are SGDLS and YYNGEE. V was clipped by 4 bases and J by 3 bases, with 12 bases between them. This CDR3 spans 14 amino acids. Here the CDR3 DNA reads TGTGCCAGCAGCTCGGGGGAGGAGACAGATACGCAGTATTTT. This translates into CASSSGEETDTQYF.

The rearrangement links TRBV5-1 to TRBJ2-2; possibly TRBD1 for D (6 bases). The CDR3 loop spans 17 amino acids. Germline V gene data show CDR1 as SGHRS and CDR2 as YFSETQ. The V end lost 3 bases, the J end lost 4 bases, and 19 bases lay between the germline ends. For the CDR3, the DNA is TGCGCCAGCAGCTCAGGGATACAGGGCATAAGCACCGGGGAGCTGTTTTTT. Its translation: CASSSGIQGISTGELFF.

This sequence joins TRBV10-3 and TRBJ2-3, with TRBD1 matching 8 bases. Germline V gives CDR1 ENHRY, CDR2 SYGVKD. Trimming cost V 7 bases and J 0 bases; bases outside gene matches: 6. The CDR3 is 15 residues long. In DNA form, the CDR3 reads TGTGCCATCATGCAGGGGGCCCCCAGCACAGATACGCAGTATTTT. Its protein is CAIMQGAPSTDTQYF.

This chain links TRBV5-1 with TRBJ2-3, with TRBD1 matching 7 bases. Germline V gene sequence: CDR1 SGHRS, CDR2 YFSETQ. Trimming removed 0 bases from V and 3 bases from J; junction bases left unmatched: 7. This CDR3 spans 16 amino acids. The chain's CDR3 is CASSLAPDRATDTQYF. CDR3 coding DNA: TGCGCCAGCAGCTTGGCGCCCGACAGGGCGACAGATACGCAGTATTTT.

The chain has TRBV5-1 and TRBJ1-4; 9 bases are shared with TRBD1. The germline V gene has CDR1 SGHRS and CDR2 YFSETQ. This CDR3 has 15 residues. V trimming: 4 bases; J trimming: 7 bases; junction bases outside the gene matches: 8. This CDR3 reads CASSVSGTGSEKLFF. CDR3 DNA sequence: TGCGCCAGCAGCGTTTCCGGGACAGGGAGTGAAAAACTGTTTTTT.

The chain couples TRBV7-2 to TRBJ2-2; 8 bases are shared with TRBD1. The CDR3 runs to 15 residues. With 5 bases clipped from V and 6 bases from J, the junction kept 8 bases outside the gene matches. Germline loops: CDR1 SGHTA, CDR2 FQGNSA. CDR3 in amino acids: CASSPARQGSGELFF. The CDR3 DNA follows: TGTGCCAGCAGCCCAGCCAGACAGGGGTCCGGGGAGCTGTTTTTT.

This chain links TRBV18 with TRBJ1-1, with D possibly TRBD1 on 6 matching bases. Germline V gives CDR1 KGHSH, CDR2 LQKENI. This CDR3 has 15 residues. V was clipped by 0 bases and J by 2 bases, with 10 bases between them. This CDR3 is CASSPPQQGNTEAFF. DNA for the CDR3: TGTGCCAGCTCACCACCACAACAGGGAAACACTGAAGCTTTCTTT. Full variable domain (rest looked up from reference TRBV18 and TRBJ1-1): NAGVMQNPRHLVRRRGQEARLRCSPMKGHSHVYWYRQLPEEGLKFMVYLQKENIIDESGMPKERFSAEFPKEGPSILRIQQVVRGDSAAYFCASSPPQQGNTEAFFGQGTRLTVV.

The chain recombines TRBV4-2 with TRBJ2-7; 7 nucleotides match TRBD2. CDR1 is LGHNA, CDR2 YNFKEQ, per germline. V was clipped by 0 bases and J by 8 bases; unmatched bases: 22. This CDR3 is built from 19 residues. CDR3 coding DNA: TGTGCCAGCAGCCAAGATCGATCCGGGACTACCGCGGGTCGGTACAAGCAGTACTTC. Encoded protein: CASSQDRSGTTAGRYKQYF.

In its sample, this clone was seen once. The CDR3 sequence: CASSPGGASTDTQYF. In nucleotides, the CDR3 is TGTGCCAGCAGCCCCGGCGGGGCTAGCACAGATACGCAGTATTTT. The chain combines TRBV7-2 with TRBJ2-3; possibly TRBD2 for D (6 bases). Per germline, CDR1 SGHTA and CDR2 FQGNSA. V dropped 5 bases and J dropped 0 bases, with 12 bases sitting between them. The CDR3 sequence is 15 residues long.

V usage is TRBV3-1 (or the pseudogene TRBV3-2) and J usage is TRBJ1-2; maybe TRBD1 (6 bases). CDR1 LGHDT and CDR2 YNNKEL come from the germline V gene (reference sequence). This CDR3 is 12 amino acids long. V was trimmed by 6 bases and J by 10 bases, leaving 15 bases between them. This chain's CDR3 is CASSAPGGDYTF. In DNA form, the CDR3 reads TGTGCCAGCAGTGCTCCGGGGGGCGACTACACCTTC.